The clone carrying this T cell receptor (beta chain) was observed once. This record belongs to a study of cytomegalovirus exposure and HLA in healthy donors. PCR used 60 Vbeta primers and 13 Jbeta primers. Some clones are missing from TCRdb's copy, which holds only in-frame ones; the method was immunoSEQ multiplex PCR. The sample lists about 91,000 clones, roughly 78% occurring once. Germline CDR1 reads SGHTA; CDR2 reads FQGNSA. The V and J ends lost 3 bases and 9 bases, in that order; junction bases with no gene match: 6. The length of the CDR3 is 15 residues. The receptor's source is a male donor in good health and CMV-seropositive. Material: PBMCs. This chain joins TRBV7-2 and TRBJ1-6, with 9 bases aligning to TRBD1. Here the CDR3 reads CASSLGTGSASPLHF. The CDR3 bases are TGTGCCAGCAGCTTGGGGACAGGGTCGGCTTCACCCCTCCACTTT.